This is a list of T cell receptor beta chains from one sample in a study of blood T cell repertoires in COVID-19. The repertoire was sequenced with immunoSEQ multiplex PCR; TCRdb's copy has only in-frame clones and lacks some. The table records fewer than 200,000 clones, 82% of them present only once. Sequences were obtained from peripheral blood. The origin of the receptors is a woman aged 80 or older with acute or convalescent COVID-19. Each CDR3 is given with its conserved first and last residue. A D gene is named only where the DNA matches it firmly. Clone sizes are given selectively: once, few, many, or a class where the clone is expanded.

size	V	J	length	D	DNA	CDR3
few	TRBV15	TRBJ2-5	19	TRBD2	TGTGCCACCAGCAACCGCCCTGGGACTAGCGGAGCTTTACAAGAGACCCAGTACTTC	CATSNRPGTSGALQETQYF
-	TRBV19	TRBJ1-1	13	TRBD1	TGTGCCAGTAGGATACAGGGGTCGAGTGAAGCTTTCTTT	CASRIQGSSEAFF
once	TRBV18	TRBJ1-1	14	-	TGTGCCAGCTCACCCAGACAAGGGGTCTCCAGAGCTTTCTTT	CASSPRQGVSRAFF
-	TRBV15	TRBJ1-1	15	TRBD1	TGTGCCACCAGCAGTATTACAGGGGGCCGGGGTGAAGCTTTCTTT	CATSSITGGRGEAFF
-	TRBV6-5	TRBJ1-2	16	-	TGTGCCAGCAGTTACCCGGAGTTAGCGGGTAACTATGGCTACACCTTC	CASSYPELAGNYGYTF
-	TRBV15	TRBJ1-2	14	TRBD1	TGTGCCACCAGCTTAGGGGGCAGGGACTATGGCTACACCTTC	CATSLGGRDYGYTF
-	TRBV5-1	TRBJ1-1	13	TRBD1	TGCGCCAGCAGCAGGACAGGGGACACTGAAGCTTTCTTT	CASSRTGDTEAFF
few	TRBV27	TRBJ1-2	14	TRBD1	TGTGCCAGCAGTCCTCGGACAGGGCTCTATGGCTACACCTTC	CASSPRTGLYGYTF
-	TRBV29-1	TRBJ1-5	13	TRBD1	TGCAGCGTCACCGCAGGGGGCGGTCAGCCCCAGCATTTT	CSVTAGGGQPQHF
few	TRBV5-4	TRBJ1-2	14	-	TGTGCCAGCACCTACGCCACAGCTAACTATGGCTACACCTTC	CASTYATANYGYTF
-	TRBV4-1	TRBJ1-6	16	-	TGCGCCAGCAGCACCGCCGGGACTGAGACTAATTCACCCCTCCACTTT	CASSTAGTETNSPLHF
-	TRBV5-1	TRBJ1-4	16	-	TGCGCCAGCAGCTCGGGATTACAGGGCGCTACCGAAAAACTGTTTTTT	CASSSGLQGATEKLFF
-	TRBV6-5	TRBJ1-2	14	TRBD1	TGTGCCAGCAGTTACGAGGGGGCGCGAGGTGGCTACACCTTC	CASSYEGARGGYTF
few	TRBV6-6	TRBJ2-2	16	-	TGTGCCAGCAGTTACCCTCCGGGACAAAACACCGGGGAGCTGTTTTTT	CASSYPPGQNTGELFF
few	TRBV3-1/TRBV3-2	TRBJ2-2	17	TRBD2	TGTGCCAGCAGCCAAAGTGGTAGGCTAGCGGGAGCAGGGGAGCTGTTTTTT	CASSQSGRLAGAGELFF
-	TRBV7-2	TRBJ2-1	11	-	TGTGCCAGCAGCTTAAGCTGGGAGCAGTTCTTC	CASSLSWEQFF
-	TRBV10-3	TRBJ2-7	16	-	TGTGCCATCAGTGATAGGAAGGAGTCCTTCTCCTACGAGCAGTACTTC	CAISDRKESFSYEQYF
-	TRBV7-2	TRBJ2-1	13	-	TGTGCCAGCAGCCGTAACCTAGATAGTGAGCAGTTCTTC	CASSRNLDSEQFF
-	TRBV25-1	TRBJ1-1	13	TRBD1	TGTGCCAGCGGAAGACAGGGTATCGCTGAAGCTTTCTTT	CASGRQGIAEAFF
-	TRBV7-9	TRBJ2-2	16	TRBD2	TGTGCCAGCAGCTTTCCCAGCGGGAGTGGTACCGGGGAGCTGTTTTTT	CASSFPSGSGTGELFF
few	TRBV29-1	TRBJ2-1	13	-	TGCAGCGTTGAAGATCTGGAGGGGGCGCGGCAGTTCTTC	CSVEDLEGARQFF
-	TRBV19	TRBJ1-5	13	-	TGTGCCAGTAGTGGGCAGTACGGTGGACCCCAGCATTTT	CASSGQYGGPQHF
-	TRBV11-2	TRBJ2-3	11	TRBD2	TGTGCCAGCAGCCCGGGACTAACGCAGTATTTT	CASSPGLTQYF
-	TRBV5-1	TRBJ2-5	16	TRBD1	TGCGCCAGCAGCTTGGTGGGACAGGGGAACCAAGAGACCCAGTACTTC	CASSLVGQGNQETQYF
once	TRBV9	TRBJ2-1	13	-	TGTGCCAGCAGCGTAGCCCTAGCTAATGAGCAGTTCTTC	CASSVALANEQFF
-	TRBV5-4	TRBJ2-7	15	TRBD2	TGTGCCAGCAGCTCGCGACTAGCGGGAGGGGGCGAGCAGTACTTC	CASSSRLAGGGEQYF
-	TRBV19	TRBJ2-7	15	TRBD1	TGTGCCAGTAGCCCTACAGGGGATAGCTCCTACGAGCAGTACTTC	CASSPTGDSSYEQYF
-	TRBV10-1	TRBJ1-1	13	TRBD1	TGCGCCAGCAGTTGGGACAGGGTGACTGAAGCTTTCTTT	CASSWDRVTEAFF
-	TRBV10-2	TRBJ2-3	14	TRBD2	TGCGCCAGCATTAGCGGGAGGGACACAGATACGCAGTATTTT	CASISGRDTDTQYF
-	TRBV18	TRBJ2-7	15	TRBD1	TGTGCCAGCTCACCAGCGGGGACAGGGGGTTACGAGCAGTACTTC	CASSPAGTGGYEQYF
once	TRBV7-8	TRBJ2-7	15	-	TGTGCCAGCAGCTCCGGCGGCCATAAATACTACGAGCAGTACTTC	CASSSGGHKYYEQYF